This T cell receptor (beta chain) was sequenced for a study of cytomegalovirus exposure and HLA in healthy donors. Across the study: Approximately 180 million T cells yielded around 100 million unique TCR beta sequences, as an earlier analysis found. Points from the study as a whole: Researchers reported from a later analysis that most CMV-associated TCR beta chains appeared HLA-restricted.

With regard to this clone: What it binds is not known.

Germline CDR1 is MNHEY and CDR2 is SMNVEV (reference sequence). Trimming left V 6 bases short and J 7 bases short, with 15 bases between. CDR3 size: 13 residues. The PCR contained 60 Vbeta and 13 Jbeta primers. This table comes from immunoSEQ multiplex PCR, and its TCRdb copy is limited to in-frame clones, with some not included. The sample includes about 230,000 clones, around 78% of them seen just once. The genes are TRBV27 and TRBJ1-2; D possibly corresponds to TRBD1 (5 bases). The receptor comes from a boy aged 5-17 years in good health and CMV-seronegative. Source material: PBMCs. The CDR3 bases are TGTGCCAGCAGGCGTTCAGGGTGGAGTGGCTACACCTTC. It yields the protein CASRRSGWSGYTF.